Listed here are 5 T cell receptor beta chains from one sample, sequenced in a study of blood T cell repertoires in COVID-19. The method was immunoSEQ multiplex PCR; TCRdb's version includes in-frame clones alone and lacks a portion of them. The sample records around 300,000 clones, around 89% being singletons. The specimen was PBMCs or T cells enriched from blood (not recorded which). The receptors originated from a woman between 18 and 29 years old with acute COVID-19.

The V and J genes are TRBV27 and TRBJ1-1, with 7 bases fitting TRBD1. The CDR3 is made up of 16 amino acids. J gave up 0 bases and V 1 base, and 5 bases lay outside the gene matches. The germline gives CDR1 MNHEY, CDR2 SMNVEV (reference sequence). CDR3 DNA sequence: TGTGCCAGCAGTTTATTCCCGACAGGGATGAACACTGAAGCTTTCTTT. It codes for CASSLFPTGMNTEAFF.

The sample holds a few counts of this clone. The V call is TRBV30, the J call TRBJ1-5; possibly TRBD1 for D (6 bases). Trimming removed 3 bases at V and 5 bases at J, with 14 bases between. The CDR3 consists of 14 residues. Germline lookup yields CDR1 GTSNPN and CDR2 SVGIG (reference sequence). In nucleotides, the CDR3 is TGTGCCTGGAGCGCCGGACAGTCCCATCAGCCCCAGCATTTT. Encoded protein: CAWSAGQSHQPQHF.

This clone was detected a few times. The chain recombines TRBV28 with TRBJ1-2; possibly TRBD1 for D (5 bases). In germline, CDR1 is MDHEN, CDR2 SYDVKM. Deletions cut 5 bases from V and 3 bases from J, with 13 bases between. CDR3 length: 14 residues. The CDR3 DNA follows: TGTGCCAGCAGTCGGTCTCTAGGGGACTATGGCTACACCTTC. This codes for CASSRSLGDYGYTF.

The chain recombines TRBV28 with TRBJ1-5; D call uncertain. This CDR3 spans 13 amino acids. Trimming shortened V by 7 bases and J by 5 bases, and 12 bases separated the two germline ends. Germline V gives CDR1 MDHEN, CDR2 SYDVKM. CDR3: CASTPGIYQPQHF. CDR3 sequence (DNA): TGTGCCAGCACTCCCGGGATATATCAGCCCCAGCATTTT.

This clone occurred once. The DNA for the CDR3 is TGTGCCAGCAGCGCCCCCGGACAGGGGATCCCATTCTATGGCTACACCTTC. This translates into CASSAPGQGIPFYGYTF. V and J are TRBV7-9 and TRBJ1-2; 9 bases are shared with TRBD1. Germline V gene data show CDR1 as SEHNR and CDR2 as FQNEAQ (reference sequence). The CDR3 totals 17 residues. V dropped 5 bases and J dropped 4; count of bases not matched to a gene: 14.